Sequencing of this T cell receptor beta chain was carried out in a study of blood T cell repertoires in COVID-19. Study-level background: Acute and convalescent COVID-19 specimens originated in the United States, Italy and Spain. Sample material is recorded as cDNA or gDNA derived from T cells, B-cell-depleted T cells, or PBMCs.

This clone was counted only a few times. Original handling: Amplification of reference gene primers was used by the study to estimate nucleated cell counts. Assay used: immunoSEQ multiplex PCR; TCRdb lists only in-frame clones, some missing. Clone size and V and J calls were adopted from that table, with D and trimming inferred from the DNA. The sample has 200,000 to 250,000 clones, 84% seen once. Germline V gene lookup returns CDR1 SEHNR and CDR2 FQNEAQ (reference sequence). V trimming: 7 bases; J trimming: 5 bases; junction bases outside the gene matches: 5. The CDR3 totals 13 residues. The sequence came from a man aged 25 to 45 with active or convalescent COVID-19. Input material: peripheral blood. The rearrangement joins TRBV7-9 to TRBJ2-7; 10 bases agree with TRBD2. As DNA, the CDR3 is TGTGCCAGCACCCCTAGCGGGAGACACGAGCAGTACTTC. It translates to CASTPSGRHEQYF. The full variable domain, completed using reference TRBV7-9 and TRBJ2-7, is DTGVSQNPRHKITKRGQNVTFRCDPISEHNRLYWYRQTLGQGPEFLTYFQNEAQLEKSRLLSDRFSAERPKGSFSTLEIQRTEQGDSAMYLCASTPSGRHEQYFGPGTRLTVT.